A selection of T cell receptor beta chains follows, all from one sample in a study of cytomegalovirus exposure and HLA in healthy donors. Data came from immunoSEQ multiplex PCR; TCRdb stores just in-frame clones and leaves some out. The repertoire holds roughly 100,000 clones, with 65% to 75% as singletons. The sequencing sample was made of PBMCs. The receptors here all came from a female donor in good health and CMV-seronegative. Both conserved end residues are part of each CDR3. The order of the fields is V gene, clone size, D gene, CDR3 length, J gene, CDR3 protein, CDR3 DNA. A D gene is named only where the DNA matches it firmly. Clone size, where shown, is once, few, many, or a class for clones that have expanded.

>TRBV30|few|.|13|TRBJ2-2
CAWSTGWTGELFF
TGTGCCTGGAGCACAGGGTGGACCGGGGAGCTGTTTTTT
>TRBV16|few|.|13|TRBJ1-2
CASSQKGDYGYTF
TGTGCCAGCAGCCAAAAGGGAGACTATGGCTACACCTTC
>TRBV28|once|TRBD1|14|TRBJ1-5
CASRTQGVLQPQHF
TGTGCCAGCAGAACGCAGGGGGTACTTCAGCCCCAGCATTTT
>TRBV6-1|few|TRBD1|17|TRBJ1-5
CASSEDRARTSNQPQHF
TGTGCCAGCAGTGAGGACAGGGCCCGAACTAGCAATCAGCCCCAGCATTTT
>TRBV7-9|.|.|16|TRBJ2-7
CASSYPGTRSVYEQYF
TGTGCCAGCAGCTACCCCGGGACTCGCTCAGTCTACGAGCAGTACTTC
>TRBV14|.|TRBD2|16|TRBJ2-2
CASSLTGREDTGELFF
TGTGCCAGCAGCCTCACCGGGAGGGAGGACACCGGGGAGCTGTTTTTT
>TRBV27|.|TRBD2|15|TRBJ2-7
CASSPTSGRVYEQYF
TGTGCCAGCAGTCCTACTAGCGGGAGGGTGTACGAGCAGTACTTC
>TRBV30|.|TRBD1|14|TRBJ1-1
CAWSITGGATEAFF
TGTGCCTGGAGTATCACAGGGGGCGCGACTGAAGCTTTCTTT
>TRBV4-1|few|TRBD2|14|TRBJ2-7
CASSQYAGGYEQYF
TGCGCCAGCAGCCAATACGCGGGGGGCTACGAGCAGTACTTC
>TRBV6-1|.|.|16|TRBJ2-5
CASSEFSRGRQETQYF
TGTGCCAGCAGTGAATTTTCGCGGGGCCGGCAAGAGACCCAGTACTTC
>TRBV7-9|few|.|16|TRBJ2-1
CASSLVVPGFRNEQFF
TGTGCCAGCAGCTTAGTGGTTCCAGGGTTCCGCAATGAGCAGTTCTTC
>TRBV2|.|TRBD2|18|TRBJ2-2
CASSEGRGGRRYTGELFF
TGTGCCAGCAGCGAGGGGAGGGGAGGCAGGAGGTACACCGGGGAGCTGTTTTTT
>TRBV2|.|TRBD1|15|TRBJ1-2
CASSETRQGFYGYTF
TGTGCCAGCAGTGAAACGAGACAGGGGTTCTATGGCTACACCTTC
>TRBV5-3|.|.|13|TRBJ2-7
CARSEWTSYEQYF
TGTGCCAGAAGCGAGTGGACTTCCTACGAGCAGTACTTC
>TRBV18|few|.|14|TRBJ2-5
CASSPSANQETQYF
TGTGCCAGCTCACCATCCGCGAATCAAGAGACCCAGTACTTC
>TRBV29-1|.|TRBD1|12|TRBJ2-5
CSSRTGEETQYF
TGCAGCTCTAGGACAGGGGAAGAGACCCAGTACTTC
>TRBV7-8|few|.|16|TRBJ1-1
CASSPKAPGQGVGAFF
TGTGCCAGCAGCCCGAAAGCCCCGGGACAAGGGGTGGGAGCTTTCTTT
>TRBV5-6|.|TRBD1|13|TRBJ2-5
CASSKTGHETQYF
TGTGCCAGCAGCAAGACAGGGCACGAGACCCAGTACTTC
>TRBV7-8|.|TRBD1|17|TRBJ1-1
CASSDRSEGQGSTEAFF
TGTGCCAGCAGCGATCGGTCCGAGGGACAGGGGAGCACTGAAGCTTTCTTT
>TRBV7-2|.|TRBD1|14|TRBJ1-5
CASSLRQGNQPQHF
TGTGCCAGCAGCTTGAGACAGGGAAATCAGCCCCAGCATTTT
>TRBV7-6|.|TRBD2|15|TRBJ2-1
CASSSPGGGFDEQFF
TGTGCCAGCAGCTCCCCGGGAGGTGGTTTTGATGAGCAGTTCTTC
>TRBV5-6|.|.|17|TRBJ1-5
CASSSQNPGGLTQPQHF
TGTGCCAGCAGCTCCCAAAATCCAGGAGGCTTAACTCAACCCCAGCATTTT
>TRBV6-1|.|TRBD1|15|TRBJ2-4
CAIASGGADKNIQYF
TGTGCCATCGCCTCAGGGGGCGCTGACAAAAACATTCAGTACTTC
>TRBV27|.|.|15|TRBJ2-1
CASSLGGSSYNEQFF
TGTGCCAGCAGTTTAGGAGGGAGCTCCTACAATGAGCAGTTCTTC
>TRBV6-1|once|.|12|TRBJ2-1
CASSPSGQLGFF
TGTGCCAGCAGTCCCAGCGGGCAACTCGGGTTCTTC
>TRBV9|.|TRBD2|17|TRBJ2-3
CASSRPLAGGGPDTQYF
TGTGCCAGCAGCCGCCCCCTGGCGGGAGGAGGTCCAGATACGCAGTATTTT
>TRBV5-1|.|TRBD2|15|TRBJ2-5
CASRWTSGSIGTQYF
TGCGCCAGCAGATGGACTAGCGGGAGTATCGGGACCCAGTACTTC
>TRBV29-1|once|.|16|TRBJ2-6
CSVEASPNSGANVLTF
TGCAGCGTTGAAGCTAGCCCGAACTCTGGGGCCAACGTCCTGACTTTC
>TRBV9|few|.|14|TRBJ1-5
CASSVADTNQPQHF
TGTGCCAGCAGCGTAGCGGACACCAATCAGCCCCAGCATTTT
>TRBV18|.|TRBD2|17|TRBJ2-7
CASSPLPSGSSSYEQYF
TGTGCCAGCTCACCACTTCCTAGCGGGAGCTCTTCCTACGAGCAGTACTTC
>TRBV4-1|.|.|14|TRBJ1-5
CASSQQGRDQPQHF
TGCGCCAGCAGCCAACAGGGGCGGGATCAGCCCCAGCATTTT
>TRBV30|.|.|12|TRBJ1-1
CAWSVGLAEAFF
TGTGCCTGGAGTGTAGGCCTAGCTGAAGCTTTCTTT
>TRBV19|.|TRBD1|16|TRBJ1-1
CASSGGTGGLWTEAFF
TGTGCCAGTAGTGGCGGGACAGGGGGCTTGTGGACTGAAGCTTTCTTT
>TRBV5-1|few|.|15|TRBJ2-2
CASSLGTPRDGELFF
TGCGCCAGCAGCCTAGGGACTCCGAGGGACGGGGAGCTGTTTTTT
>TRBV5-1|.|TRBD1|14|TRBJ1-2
CASSLVSGQESYTF
TGCGCCAGCAGCTTAGTGTCGGGACAGGAGAGCTACACCTTC
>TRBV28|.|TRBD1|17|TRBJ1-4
CASSLSAGQGAVEKLFF
TGTGCCAGCAGTTTATCCGCGGGACAGGGGGCGGTCGAAAAACTGTTTTTT
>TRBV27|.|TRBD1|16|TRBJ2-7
CASSSTLGTVRYEQYF
TGTGCCAGCAGTTCCACCCTCGGGACAGTGAGGTACGAGCAGTACTTC
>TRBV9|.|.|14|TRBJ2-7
CASSVELGTYEQYF
TGTGCCAGCAGCGTAGAGCTAGGTACCTACGAGCAGTACTTC
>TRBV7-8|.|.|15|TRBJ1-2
CATSPRTDANYGYTF
TGTGCCACCTCTCCCCGGACAGACGCTAACTATGGCTACACCTTC
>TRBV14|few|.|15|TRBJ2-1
CASSPDTTWYNEQFF
TGTGCCAGCAGCCCAGATACTACTTGGTACAATGAGCAGTTCTTC
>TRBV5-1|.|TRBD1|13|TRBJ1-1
CASSEGAGTEAFF
TGCGCCAGCAGCGAGGGGGCTGGGACTGAAGCTTTCTTT
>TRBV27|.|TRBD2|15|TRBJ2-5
CASSRLAEGQETQYF
TGTGCCAGCAGTAGACTAGCGGAGGGCCAAGAGACCCAGTACTTC
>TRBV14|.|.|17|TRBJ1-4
CASSQGNRAGGNEKLFF
TGTGCCAGCAGCCAAGGAAACAGGGCCGGGGGGAATGAAAAACTGTTTTTT
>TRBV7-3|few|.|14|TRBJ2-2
CASSLKGGTGELFF
TGTGCCAGCAGCTTAAAGGGGGGGACCGGGGAGCTGTTTTTT
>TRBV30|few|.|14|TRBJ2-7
CAWAPGGLHYEQYF
TGTGCCTGGGCCCCAGGGGGGCTACACTACGAGCAGTACTTC
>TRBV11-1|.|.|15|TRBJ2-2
CASIGGFTNTGELFF
TGTGCCAGCATTGGAGGGTTTACGAACACCGGGGAGCTGTTTTTT
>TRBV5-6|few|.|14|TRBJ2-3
CASAGTRDEDTQYF
TGTGCCAGCGCCGGGACAAGGGATGAAGATACGCAGTATTTT
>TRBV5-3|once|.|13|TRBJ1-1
CANIRGRHTEAFF
TGTGCCAATATCAGGGGAAGACACACTGAAGCTTTCTTT
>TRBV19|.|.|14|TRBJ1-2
CASTRTGRLMSYTF
TGTGCCAGTACCCGCACAGGGCGGCTCATGAGCTACACCTTC
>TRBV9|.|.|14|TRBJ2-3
CASSVQGGADTQYF
TGTGCCAGCAGCGTACAGGGGGGCGCAGATACGCAGTATTTT
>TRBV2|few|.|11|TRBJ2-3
CASRWERTQYF
TGTGCCAGCAGATGGGAGCGGACGCAGTATTTT
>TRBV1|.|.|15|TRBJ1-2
CTSSQGQVPGHGYTF
TGCACCAGCAGCCAGGGACAGGTCCCAGGCCATGGCTACACCTTC
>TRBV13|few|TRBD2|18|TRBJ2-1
CASSLGGLGLAGIDEQFF
TGTGCCAGCAGCTTAGGGGGACTCGGACTAGCGGGGATCGATGAGCAGTTCTTC
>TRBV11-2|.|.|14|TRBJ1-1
CASSLVVAGPYAFF
TGTGCCAGCAGCTTAGTGGTGGCAGGCCCTTACGCTTTCTTT
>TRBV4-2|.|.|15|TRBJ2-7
CASSYRENGPYEQYF
TGTGCCAGCAGCTACCGGGAGAACGGGCCCTACGAGCAGTACTTC
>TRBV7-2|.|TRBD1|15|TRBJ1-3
CASSLTGGTGNTIYF
TGTGCCAGCAGCCTGACAGGGGGGACTGGAAACACCATATATTTT
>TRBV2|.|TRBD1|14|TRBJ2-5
CASSRQGLKETQYF
TGTGCCAGCAGTCGACAGGGGTTGAAAGAGACCCAGTACTTC
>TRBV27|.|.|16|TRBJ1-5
CASSPRGGPVGQPQHF
TGTGCCAGCAGTCCCCGGGGGGGGCCTGTGGGGCAGCCCCAGCATTTT
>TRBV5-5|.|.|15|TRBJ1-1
CASSMGEGANTEAFF
TGTGCCAGCAGCATGGGGGAGGGCGCGAACACTGAAGCTTTCTTT
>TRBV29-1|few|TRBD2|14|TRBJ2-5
CSALGLESQETQYF
TGCAGCGCTTTGGGACTAGAGAGCCAAGAGACCCAGTACTTC